The clone carrying this T cell receptor (beta chain) showed up many times. The antigen remains unidentified. The CDR3 length is 15 residues. From germline, CDR1 is MNHNS and CDR2 SASEGT. The V gene end was trimmed by 5 bases and the J gene end by 4 bases; junction bases not matched to a gene: 9. The sample is drawn from a study of CD8 T cells in ankylosing spondylitis. Overall study results and limits: Seemingly characteristic of ankylosing spondylitis blood was a TCR beta motif consisting of 7 or 8 highly homologous variants.

TCRdb called the 5' RACE reads again in MiXCR, with one record for every CDR3 protein. Of approximately 540,000 distinct CDR3 sequences detected, roughly 13% appear once; the ten largest clones hold around 6.8%. The sequence was collected from a male donor with ankylosing spondylitis. Sequencing was carried out using blood, either unsorted or a sorted T cell fraction (not recorded which). This sequence joins TRBV6-1 and TRBJ2-5; 8 bases align to TRBD2. The CDR3, as DNA: TGTGCCAGCAGTAAGATGGGTAGCGGGACAGAGACCCAGTACTTC. The encoded protein is CASSKMGSGTETQYF.